The entry below gives a single TCR beta chain sequence along with its context. Its antigen is unidentified. The CDR3 totals 15 residues. With V trimmed by 0 bases and J by 6 bases, 8 bases remained unmatched. Germline V gene lookup returns CDR1 SGHDT and CDR2 YYEEEE. The record originates from a study of T cells after yellow fever vaccination. TCRdb fed the 5' RACE reads into MiXCR, producing one record per CDR3 protein. The sample records a few hundred thousand distinct CDR3 sequences, 6.5% to 8.5% being singletons. Whole-study results and caveats: Re-detected after boosting: most primary clones, more than 95% of CD4 and about 89% of CD8.

Sequencing used PBMCs, obtained more than 35 days after the first yellow fever vaccination. This chain connects TRBV5-6 to TRBJ2-7, with TRBD1 identical over 8 bases. This receptor was obtained from a man between 18 and 35 years old who received the YFV17D yellow fever vaccine. In DNA, the CDR3 is TGTGCCAGCAGCTTGGCCCCCGGACAGGGTAGCGAGCAGTACGTC. Protein: CASSLAPGQGSEQYV.